This TCR beta chain was profiled in a study of cytomegalovirus exposure and HLA in healthy donors. Sequencing was performed with immunoSEQ multiplex PCR; in TCRdb, only in-frame clones are kept and a portion is missing. Here the sample spans some 130,000 clones, 89% being singletons. The receptor was derived from a young woman in good health and CMV-seronegative. Sequenced sample: PBMCs.

This chain's CDR3 is CASKKLAAGYQETQYF. The CDR3 DNA follows: TGTGCCAGCAAGAAACTAGCGGCGGGGTACCAAGAGACCCAGTACTTC. This chain links TRBV27 with TRBJ2-5; the match to TRBD2 covers 8 bases. With V trimmed by 7 bases and J by 0 bases, 10 bases remained unmatched. The germline CDR1 and CDR2 sequences are MNHEY and SMNVEV (reference sequence). The CDR3 sequence is 16 residues long.